What follows are 8 T cell receptor beta chains derived from one specimen sequenced in a study of neurological immune-mediated disorders. One entry per CDR3 protein, called by TCRdb with MiXCR from the 5' RACE reads. Among about 50,000 distinct CDR3 sequences listed, approximately 15% were seen once. Sequencing used PBMCs. These receptors all come from a man aged 55-75 years in good health.

The chain couples TRBV4-2 to TRBJ1-2; D is unclear. Between the trimmed V and J ends, which lost 0 bases and 8 bases, there was a span of 13 bases. This CDR3 contains 14 residues. Germline CDR1 reads LGHNA; CDR2 reads YNFKEQ. The CDR3 bases are TGTGCCAGCAGCCAAGAGTTGGGGTCCGTGGGCTACACCTTC. Translating it yields CASSQELGSVGYTF.

On this clonotype: This may be a read error, as it is one base from a much larger clone. The chain combines TRBV7-2 with TRBJ2-3; no clear D gene. V was clipped by 3 bases and J by 4 bases, with 11 bases between them. CDR3 length equals 14 residues. Per germline, CDR1 SGHTA and CDR2 FQGNSA. The CDR3, as DNA: TGTGCCAGCAGCTTGCCGAGACCGGCAGATACGCAGTATTTT. Its translation: CASSLPRPADTQYF.

This clonotype was found many times. The rearrangement uses TRBV6-5 and TRBJ2-7, with 7 bases identical to TRBD1. CDR3 length equals 13 residues. CDR1 is MNHEY, CDR2 SVGAGI, per germline. V dropped 6 bases and J dropped 2; count of bases not matched to a gene: 4. The CDR3 protein is CASRKQGTYEQYF. The CDR3 nucleotides read TGTGCCAGCAGGAAACAGGGGACCTACGAGCAGTACTTC.

The chain recombines TRBV5-1 with TRBJ2-1; no definite D call. Germline lookup yields CDR1 SGHRS and CDR2 YFSETQ. Trimming took 3 bases from V and 5 from J, leaving 12 bases between them. The CDR3 contains 14 residues. Here the CDR3 reads CASSWERLNNEQFF. For the CDR3, the DNA is TGCGCCAGCAGCTGGGAACGGTTGAACAATGAGCAGTTCTTC.

Worth noting for this clonotype: The junction differs from germline at one of its ends, possibly a read error. The rearrangement uses TRBV5-1 and TRBJ2-1; 12 bases are shared with TRBD2. The CDR3 length is 17 residues. Germline V gene data show CDR1 as SGHRS and CDR2 as YFSETQ. CDR3 DNA sequence: TGCGCCAACAGCTGGACTAGCGGGACAGGGAGCTACAATGACCAGTTCTTC. Protein sequence: CANSWTSGTGSYNDQFF.

This clonotype was counted at least ten times. The rearrangement joins TRBV24-1 to TRBJ2-3; D might be TRBD1 (6 bases). Trimming took 4 bases from V and 0 from J, leaving 10 bases between them. CDR1 and CDR2 from the germline V gene are KGHDR and SFDVKD. The CDR3 is 15 amino acids. CDR3: CATSERQASTDTQYF. CDR3 sequence (DNA): TGTGCCACCAGTGAACGACAGGCAAGCACAGATACGCAGTATTTT.

At least ten counts were recorded for this clonotype. The gene calls are TRBV12-3 or TRBV12-4 and TRBJ2-5; D is unresolved. The CDR3 spans 13 residues. Trimming took 3 bases from V and 5 from J, leaving 10 bases between them. In nucleotides, the CDR3 is TGTGCCAGCAGTTTTGCCGGTGCCGAGACCCAGTACTTC. This encodes CASSFAGAETQYF.

For this clonotype: The conserved phenylalanine or tryptophan is not found at the CDR3 terminus, so this likely reflects a read error. The chain combines TRBV6-5 with TRBJ1-3; D remains unclear. Germline V gives CDR1 MNHEY, CDR2 SVGAGI. The CDR3 runs 13 residues. With 8 bases removed from V and 0 bases from J, the gap between germline ends came to 8 bases. The CDR3 spells CASGLGSGNTIYS. CDR3 DNA: TGTGCCAGCGGACTTGGCTCTGGAAACACCATATATTCT.